This T cell receptor beta chain was obtained from a study of blood T cell repertoires in COVID-19. Participants spanned ages roughly 18 to 95 years and resided in 20 to 30 US areas. Cohort 3 donors counted as recovered after two negative PCRs, clearance, or resolved symptoms. V was pared by 3 bases and J by 1 base, with 3 bases between. The CDR3 runs to 12 residues. In germline, CDR1 is SNHLY, CDR2 FYNNEI. Clones were sequenced by immunoSEQ multiplex PCR, and TCRdb holds only the in-frame ones, with some missing. The sample yields fewer than 400,000 clones, 80% to 90% seen once. The chain employs TRBV2 and TRBJ1-2; unclear D gene. The receptor was derived from a man aged 25-45 years who had recovered from COVID-19. Sequenced material: PBMCs or T cells enriched from blood (not recorded which). The CDR3 sequence is CASSESNYGYTF. The CDR3 nucleotides are TGTGCCAGCAGTGAGAGTAACTATGGCTACACCTTC.